This TCR beta chain was identified in a study of cytomegalovirus exposure and HLA in healthy donors. Study-wide findings and caveats: Because they were indistinguishable, some V segments, including TRBV6-2 and TRBV6-3, were excluded. A reported reduction in N-insertions relative to the 666-donor mean was seen in an Asian-associated ancestry cluster in a later analysis.

As to this clone: Its antigen is unidentified.

The V end was cut by 4 bases, the J end by 4 bases, with 13 bases between. Germline V CDR1 and CDR2: SGHAT, FQNNGV. The CDR3 covers 14 residues. 13 Jbeta primers and 60 Vbeta primers were used for the PCR. Sequencing used immunoSEQ multiplex PCR; TCRdb keeps in-frame clones, though not all of them. The top ten clones hold about 3% of a sample with 130,000 or so clones, approximately 71% of them seen once. The sequencing sample was made of PBMCs. The chain carries TRBV11-2 and TRBJ1-2, with D possibly TRBD1 on 6 matching bases. This TCR was recovered from a man between 35 and 55 years old in good health and CMV-seronegative. As DNA, the CDR3 is TGTGCCAGCAGCTCCCCTTGGACAGTCTATGGCTACACCTTC. This gives the protein CASSSPWTVYGYTF.